Sequencing of this T cell receptor (beta chain) was carried out in a study of T cell responses to AZD1222 COVID-19 vaccine. Germline V gene lookup returns CDR1 SGHNT and CDR2 YYREEE (reference sequence). The V segment lost 2 bases and the J segment 6 bases; nucleotides outside the gene matches: 4. The CDR3 contains 14 residues. Here immunoSEQ multiplex PCR was the method, and the copy in TCRdb shows in-frame clones only, minus some. The sample lists some 130,000 clones; roughly 93% were seen once. Study-wide points: There were vaccine-associated CD4 TCRs across spike, dominant at 160-218 and 743-854.

Of note for this clone: What it binds is not known.

Sequenced here: peripheral blood, sampled 28 days after the second AZD1222 dose. The clonotype comes from an adult who received the AZD1222 COVID-19 vaccine. The V call is TRBV5-4, the J call TRBJ1-2; 10 bases map to TRBD1. In DNA, the CDR3 is TGTGCCAGCAGCTTCGGACAGGGGGACGATGGCTACACCTTC. Translated, it gives CASSFGQGDDGYTF.